The clone carrying this TCR beta chain was found once. As processed by the authors: Estimated nucleated cell counts came from reference gene primer amplification. Method: immunoSEQ multiplex PCR; TCRdb's copy keeps in-frame clones and lacks some. The D gene and trimming were derived from the DNA, and the V and J assignments and clone size from that table. The sample lists 150,000 to 200,000 clones; about 86% were seen once. The sample comes from a study of blood T cell repertoires in COVID-19. Study in general: There were acute and convalescent COVID-19 samples, and they came from the United States, Italy and Spain. Sources were T cells, B-cell-depleted T cells, or PBMCs; the material itself was cDNA or gDNA.

Sequenced sample: peripheral blood. This clonotype was sampled from a man between 18 and 29 years old with acute or convalescent COVID-19.

CDR3 residues: CASSLAGTGGEIGEKLFF. DNA of the CDR3: TGTGCCAGCAGCTTGGCCGGGACAGGGGGCGAGATTGGTGAAAAACTGTTTTTT. This chain joins TRBV5-6 and TRBJ1-4; TRBD1 matches 12 bases. The germline gives CDR1 SGHDT, CDR2 YYEEEE. The junction had 10 bases not matched to a gene; V was cut back by 0 bases and J by 7 bases. The CDR3 sequence is 18 residues long.